This TCR beta chain was found in a study of T cell repertoires in cytomegalovirus infection. This clonotype was seen a handful of times. Germline V gives CDR1 DFQATT, CDR2 SNEGSKA (reference sequence). The CDR3 runs 13 residues. Deletions cut 5 bases from V and 4 bases from J, with 14 bases between. MiXCR was run by TCRdb on the reads, yielding one entry per CDR3 protein. The sample has 170,000 or so distinct CDR3 sequences; around 15% are singletons. The chain uses TRBV20-1 and TRBJ1-1, with a tentative D call TRBD1 (5 bases). What was sequenced was PBMCs. The receptor was isolated from a human donor in good health (CMV status not recorded). Some clones in this sample may be carry-over from other donors' samples. The CDR3 region has the DNA TGCAGTGCTCCGGGGGTTGGAAGCACTGAAGCTTTCTTT. Its translation is CSAPGVGSTEAFF.